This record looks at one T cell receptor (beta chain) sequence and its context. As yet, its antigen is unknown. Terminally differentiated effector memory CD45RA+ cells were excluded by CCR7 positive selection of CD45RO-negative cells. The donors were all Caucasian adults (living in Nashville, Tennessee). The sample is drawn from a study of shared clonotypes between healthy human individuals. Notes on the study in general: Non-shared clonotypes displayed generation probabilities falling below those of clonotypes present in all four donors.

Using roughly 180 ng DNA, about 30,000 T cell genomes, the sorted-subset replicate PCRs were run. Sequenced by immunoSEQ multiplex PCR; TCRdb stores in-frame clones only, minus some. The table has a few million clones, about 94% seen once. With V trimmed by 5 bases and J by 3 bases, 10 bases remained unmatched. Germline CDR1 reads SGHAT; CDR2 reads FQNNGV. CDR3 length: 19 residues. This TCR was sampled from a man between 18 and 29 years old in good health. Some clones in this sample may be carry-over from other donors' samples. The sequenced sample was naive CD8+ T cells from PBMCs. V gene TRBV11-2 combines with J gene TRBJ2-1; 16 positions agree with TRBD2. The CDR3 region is CASSTPPGLAGGVYNEQFF. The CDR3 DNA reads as TGTGCCAGCAGCACACCACCGGGACTAGCGGGAGGGGTCTACAATGAGCAGTTCTTC.